These T cell receptor beta chains were read from a single sample in a study of T-cell reconstitution after alpha-beta-depleted transplantation in children. A single record per CDR3 protein comes from TCRdb applying MiXCR to the PCR reads. The table records 600,000 to 800,000 distinct CDR3 sequences, around 13% of them present only once. The starting material was PBMCs, obtained before TCRalphabeta/CD19-depleted stem cell transplant. These receptors were obtained from a girl aged 2 to 10 with congenital amegakaryocytic thrombocytopenia, due to receive a stem cell transplant. Both conserved end residues are part of each CDR3. The order of the fields is J gene, D gene, clone size, V gene, CDR3 DNA, CDR3 protein. A D gene is named only where the DNA matches it firmly. Not all rows give a size; the values are once, few, many and, for expanded clones, a class.

>TRBJ2-7|NA|few|TRBV6-1
TGTGCCAGCAGTCCTATGGGAGATTTGATCTACGAGCAGTACTTC
CASSPMGDLIYEQYF
>TRBJ2-1|NA|NA|TRBV11-1
TGTGCCAGCAGTGAACGCCCCGGGACAAGTAGCTCCTACAATGAGCAGTTCTTC
CASSERPGTSSSYNEQFF
>TRBJ2-3|TRBD2|many|TRBV10-3
TGTGCCATCAGTCCACAACTAGCGGGAGTTGGTACGCAGTATTTT
CAISPQLAGVGTQYF
>TRBJ2-3|NA|many|TRBV20-1
TGCAGTGCTAGAGAGGAGACGGGAGCATGGGATACGCAGTATTTT
CSAREETGAWDTQYF
>TRBJ2-7|NA|few|TRBV20-1
TGCAGTGCTAAGACAGCAACCTACGAGCAGTACTTC
CSAKTATYEQYF
>TRBJ1-5|NA|many|TRBV7-8
TGTGCCAGCAGCTTAGGTGGCCTCAATCAGCCCCAGCATTTT
CASSLGGLNQPQHF
>TRBJ2-1|NA|few|TRBV20-1
TGCAGTCTCCTCCGCGCGGGGTTTAGCCTCAATGAGCAGTTCTTC
CSLLRAGFSLNEQFF
>TRBJ2-7|TRBD1|NA|TRBV27
TGTGCCAGCAGTCCACAGGGGATCTGGAACAGGGGCGAGCAGTACTTC
CASSPQGIWNRGEQYF
>TRBJ2-7|TRBD1|NA|TRBV28
TGTGCCAGCAGAAAACCGGGACAGGGTTCCTACGAGCAGTACTTC
CASRKPGQGSYEQYF
>TRBJ2-5|NA|few|TRBV12-3/TRBV12-4
TGTGCCAGCAGTTATCAAGGGCGCGGGGAGACCCAGTACTTC
CASSYQGRGETQYF
>TRBJ2-3|NA|many|TRBV7-2
TGTGCCAGCAGCTCAATCGGGAATACGCAGTATTTT
CASSSIGNTQYF
>TRBJ2-1|TRBD2|few|TRBV20-1
TGCAGTGCTAGTTTAGCGGGAGGGCCATATAATGAGCAGTTCTTC
CSASLAGGPYNEQFF
>TRBJ2-1|TRBD1|NA|TRBV6-1
TGTGCCAGCCGGGTACAGGGGTTCTACAATGAGCAGTTCTTC
CASRVQGFYNEQFF
>TRBJ2-1|NA|many|TRBV7-9
TGTGCCAGCAGCCGAGGGAGGCTAGGCAATGAGCAGTTCTTC
CASSRGRLGNEQFF
>TRBJ2-7|NA|few|TRBV4-1
TGCGCCAGCAGCCAATTCCGTTTGGTAAGCGGGCCGCACTACGAGCAGTACTTC
CASSQFRLVSGPHYEQYF
>TRBJ2-6|NA|many|TRBV4-1
TGCGCCAGCAGCCACCCTTTCTCCGGAGGGGCCAACGTCCTGACTTTC
CASSHPFSGGANVLTF
>TRBJ2-5|NA|many|TRBV20-1
TGCAGTGCCGCCAACTCCGGAGGGGACAAAGAGACCCAGTACTTC
CSAANSGGDKETQYF
>TRBJ2-3|NA|many|TRBV5-1
TGCGCCAGCAGCTTGGACAGGGACGGCACAGATACGCAGTATTTT
CASSLDRDGTDTQYF
>TRBJ2-2|NA|NA|TRBV5-6
TGTGCCAGCAGGCCAGTGGGGGCCACCGGGGAGCTGTTTTTT
CASRPVGATGELFF
>TRBJ2-7|NA|NA|TRBV27
TGTGCCAGCAGTTTCGGGATAAACTCCTACGAGCAGTACTTC
CASSFGINSYEQYF
>TRBJ2-1|TRBD2|few|TRBV12-3/TRBV12-4
TGTGCCAGCAGTGCCGGGACTAGCGGGAGGTTCGGCACCTACAATGAGCAGTTCTTC
CASSAGTSGRFGTYNEQFF
>TRBJ2-1|NA|few|TRBV7-9
TGTGCCAGCAGCTTAGGATTTCATGAGCAGTTCTTC
CASSLGFHEQFF
>TRBJ2-5|NA|NA|TRBV3-1
TGTGCCAGCAGCCATCCATCCCGGACACAAGAGACCCAGTACTTC
CASSHPSRTQETQYF
>TRBJ2-1|NA|NA|TRBV20-1
TGCTGTGCTAGAGATCAGGGGTGGGGTTACAATGAGCAGTTCTTC
CCARDQGWGYNEQFF
>TRBJ1-5|TRBD1|many|TRBV20-1
TGCAGTGTTGGCAGGGGGCATGATCAGCCCCAGCATTTT
CSVGRGHDQPQHF
>TRBJ2-1|TRBD2|many|TRBV5-4
TGTGCCAGCAGCACCTTAGCGGGAGTTCATAATGAGCAGTTCTTC
CASSTLAGVHNEQFF
>TRBJ2-7|NA|many|TRBV25-1
TGTGCCAGCAGTGTAGGGACCCCCTACGAGCAGTACTTC
CASSVGTPYEQYF
>TRBJ2-1|TRBD2|few|TRBV5-1
TGCGCCAGCAGCTTGCTCACCGGACTAGCGAAGGGGAATGAGCAGTTCTTC
CASSLLTGLAKGNEQFF
>TRBJ2-1|NA|NA|TRBV29-1
TGCAGCGTTGCCCGGACCTCAACGAACAATGAGCAGTTCTTC
CSVARTSTNNEQFF
>TRBJ1-2|NA|NA|TRBV6-1
TGTGCCAGCGGGCGGGACACCCGGTCGTATGGCTACACCTTC
CASGRDTRSYGYTF
>TRBJ2-1|TRBD2|few|TRBV2
TGTGCCAGCAGTGTAGGACTAGCTAGTGGCGATGAGCAGTTCTTC
CASSVGLASGDEQFF
>TRBJ2-2|NA|many|TRBV12-3/TRBV12-4
TGTGCCAGCAGCACTAAGTATTGGAACACCGGGGAGCTGTTTTTT
CASSTKYWNTGELFF
>TRBJ1-4|TRBD1|many|TRBV7-6
TGTGCCAGCAGCATAAGTCCGGGACAGGAGAGTGAAAAACTGTTTTTT
CASSISPGQESEKLFF
>TRBJ2-2|TRBD2|few|TRBV11-2
TGTGCCAGCAGCTTAGCTAGCGGGAGGGCCTACGGGGAGCTGTTTTTT
CASSLASGRAYGELFF
>TRBJ2-7|NA|many|TRBV20-1
TGCAGTGCTAGTAGGACTGGCTCCTACGAGCAGTACTTC
CSASRTGSYEQYF
>TRBJ2-1|TRBD1|many|TRBV12-3/TRBV12-4
TGTGCCAGCAGCCGAGATGACAGGGGTTGGCCCTACAATGAGCAGTTCTTC
CASSRDDRGWPYNEQFF
>TRBJ2-1|TRBD1|many|TRBV5-1
TGCGCCAGCAGCAGGGACAGGGAGGATGAGCAGTTCTTC
CASSRDREDEQFF
>TRBJ1-5|TRBD1|many|TRBV12-3/TRBV12-4
TGTGCCAGCAGTTTGGACAGGGGTGGCAATCAGCCCCAGCATTTT
CASSLDRGGNQPQHF
>TRBJ1-2|NA|NA|TRBV4-1
TGCGCCAGCAGCCGAACACCCAACTATGGCTACACCTTC
CASSRTPNYGYTF
>TRBJ2-3|NA|many|TRBV10-3
TGTGCCATCAGGCAGAGGGGGGGAGGCACAGATACGCAGTATTTT
CAIRQRGGGTDTQYF
>TRBJ1-1|NA|few|TRBV7-9
TGTGCCAGCAGCTTAGTTTCGAGGGCTTTCTTT
CASSLVSRAFF
>TRBJ2-7|TRBD2|many|TRBV12-3/TRBV12-4
TGTGCCAGCAGTCCGGGACTAGCGGACTCCTACGAGCAGTACTTC
CASSPGLADSYEQYF
>TRBJ1-2|NA|many|TRBV20-1
TGCAGTGCTACCGACAGTAACTATGGCTACACCTTC
CSATDSNYGYTF
>TRBJ2-7|NA|NA|TRBV6-1
TGTGCCAGCAGTCGACCGTCCAGCGGATCCTACGAGCAGTACTTC
CASSRPSSGSYEQYF
>TRBJ1-3|NA|many|TRBV20-1
TGCAGTGCTGACAACTCTGGAAACACCATATATTTT
CSADNSGNTIYF
>TRBJ2-3|NA|many|TRBV20-1
TGCAGTGCCCCGGTAAGGGGCACAGATACGCAGTATTTT
CSAPVRGTDTQYF
>TRBJ2-7|NA|NA|TRBV20-1
TGCAGTGCTAGAACCGGGACCAATAGGGCCTACGAGCAGTACTTC
CSARTGTNRAYEQYF
>TRBJ2-7|NA|few|TRBV5-5
TGTGCCAGCAGCTTGGTTCCGGACGGGAACTACGAGCAGTACTTC
CASSLVPDGNYEQYF
>TRBJ1-1|NA|NA|TRBV5-1
TGCGCCAGCAGCTTCGGGGCCCCGAGGAACACTGAAGCTTTCTTT
CASSFGAPRNTEAFF
>TRBJ1-1|NA|few|TRBV20-1
TGCAGTGCTAGAGTTCCAGAGAACACTGAAGCTTTCTTT
CSARVPENTEAFF
>TRBJ2-7|NA|NA|TRBV11-3
TGTGCCAGCAGCTTAGATTTCCCATATACGGAGCAGTACTTC
CASSLDFPYTEQYF
>TRBJ2-1|TRBD2|few|TRBV5-1
TGCGCCAGCAGCGGACTAGCGGGAGATCACCATGAGCAGTTCTTC
CASSGLAGDHHEQFF
>TRBJ2-3|NA|many|TRBV29-1
TGCAGCGGATACAGGATGTTGGATACGCAGTATTTT
CSGYRMLDTQYF
>TRBJ2-3|NA|many|TRBV5-1
TGCGCCAGCAGCTTGGCGTCGCGGGATACGCAGTATTTT
CASSLASRDTQYF
>TRBJ2-7|TRBD2|many|TRBV12-3/TRBV12-4
TGTGCCAGCAGTCCAGGGACTAGCGGGAGTCGGGAGCAGTACTTC
CASSPGTSGSREQYF
>TRBJ2-2|TRBD2|few|TRBV6-2/TRBV6-3
TGTGCCAGCAGTTACGAGACCGGACTAGCGGGTGCCGCGAACACCGGGGAGCTGTTTTTT
CASSYETGLAGAANTGELFF
>TRBJ2-5|TRBD1|NA|TRBV20-1
TGCAGTGCGACAACAGGGGGCTGGGAGACCCAGTACTTC
CSATTGGWETQYF